The 30 T cell receptor beta chains in this list originate from one sample, sequenced in a study of identical twins (dated by TCRdb to the mid-2010s). The library was produced with 5' RACE. Sequencing was carried out with an Illumina HiSeq 2000. The public reads were reanalyzed by TCRdb: fastp trimming at Q25, MiXCR alignment, in-frame beta chains only. Here each entry gathers all rows of one CDR3 protein and keeps the most common genes and DNA. This sample lists about 690,000 distinct CDR3 sequences; 21% were detected once. 4% to 4.5% of the sample is held by the ten biggest clonotypes. The same sample was also studied in work on T cells expressing NK-cell markers.

The source material was PBMCs. The receptors were gathered from a woman aged 18-29 years in good health.

V gene TRBV27 combines with J gene TRBJ2-5, with 13 nucleotides matching TRBD2. CDR3 length: 16 residues. Looked up from germline, CDR1 is MNHEY and CDR2 is SMNVEV (reference sequence). V shed 1 base and J 4 bases; nucleotides not matched to a gene: 3. In DNA, the CDR3 is TGTGCCAGCAGTTTATTAGGACTAGCGGGAGTAGAGACCCAGTACTTC. It specifies CASSLLGLAGVETQYF.

A few counts support this clonotype. The chain is built from TRBV12-3 or TRBV12-4 and TRBJ1-4; D is undetermined. The CDR3 spans 12 residues. V was pared by 5 bases and J by 6 bases, with 7 bases between. The CDR3 protein is CASSQLHEKLFF. The CDR3 DNA reads TGTGCCAGCAGTCAATTACATGAAAAACTGTTTTTT.

This clonotype was seen more than once but under ten times. The rearrangement joins TRBV4-3 to TRBJ2-7; TRBD2 matches at 12 bases. Germline loops: CDR1 LGHNA, CDR2 YSLEER. The V and J ends lost 0 bases and 3 bases, in that order; junction bases with no gene match: 12. This CDR3 is 19 amino acids long. The CDR3 is CASSQEMASGRAVLYEQYF. The CDR3 coding sequence is TGCGCCAGCAGCCAAGAAATGGCTAGCGGGAGGGCCGTGCTCTACGAGCAGTACTTC.

This clonotype was detected a few times. The chain recombines TRBV29-1 with TRBJ1-1; TRBD1 aligns across 8 bases. Germline CDR1 is SQVTM and CDR2 is ANQGSEA. V shed 4 bases and J 4 bases; nucleotides not matched to a gene: 5. The CDR3 loop spans 13 amino acids. The chain's CDR3 is CSVGTGWITEAFF. As DNA, the CDR3 is TGCAGCGTTGGGACAGGGTGGATCACTGAAGCTTTCTTT.

Here the CDR3 DNA reads TGTGCCTGGAGTGTAACAGGCGGCACAGATACGCAGTATTTT. Its translation is CAWSVTGGTDTQYF. V and J are TRBV30 and TRBJ2-3, with D perhaps matching TRBD1 (5 bases). Germline V CDR1 and CDR2: GTSNPN, SVGIG (reference sequence). The CDR3 extends over 14 amino acids. Trimming removed 0 bases at V and 1 base at J, with 8 bases between.

J is TRBJ2-3 and V is TRBV12-3 or TRBV12-4; the D call may be TRBD1 or TRBD2 (5 bases each). Trimming took off 10 bases at V and 2 bases at J, with 31 bases between the two ends. The CDR3 is 19 amino acids. Here the CDR3 reads CAICLDRRTPKFFTDTQYF. The CDR3 DNA sequence: TGTGCCATCTGTTTAGATCGGAGGACACCCAAATTTTTCACAGATACGCAGTATTTT.

The gene calls are TRBV5-1 and TRBJ1-2, with TRBD1 as a possible D gene (5 bases). The CDR3 totals 13 residues. V was cut by 1 base and J by 6 bases, with 10 bases left in between. Per germline, CDR1 SGHRS and CDR2 YFSETQ. This chain's CDR3 is CASSLLTGDGYTF. The CDR3 DNA sequence: TGCGCCAGCAGCTTGCTAACAGGCGATGGCTACACCTTC. The full variable domain, in which reference TRBV5-1 and TRBJ1-2 provide the parts outside the CDR3, is KAGVTQTPRYLIKTRGQQVTLSCSPISGHRSVSWYQQTPGQGLQFLFEYFSETQRNKGNFPGRFSGRQFSNSRSEMNVSTLELGDSALYLCASSLLTGDGYTFGSGTRLTVV.

This clonotype turned up a few times. V gene TRBV10-3 combines with J gene TRBJ2-3; the D is unclear. V was pared by 2 bases and J by 9 bases, with 9 bases between. The CDR3 spans 12 residues. Germline V lookup: CDR1 ENHRY, CDR2 SYGVKD. CDR3: CAISEPAETQYF. The CDR3 bases are TGTGCCATCAGTGAGCCTGCCGAAACGCAGTATTTT.

Ten or more counts support this clonotype. The chain couples TRBV6-5 to TRBJ1-3; the D gene is possibly TRBD1 (6 bases). Germline assignment: CDR1 MNHEY and CDR2 SVGAGI. CDR3 length equals 14 residues. The V and J ends lost 0 bases and 4 bases respectively, with 7 bases between them. CDR3 sequence (DNA): TGTGCCAGCAGTTACTCGCAGGGGGGAAACACCATATATTTT. Its protein product is CASSYSQGGNTIYF.

A few counts support this clonotype. The V gene is TRBV29-1, the J gene TRBJ2-3, with TRBD2 identical over 8 bases. This CDR3 spans 13 amino acids. The V and J ends lost 5 bases and 0 bases, in that order; junction bases with no gene match: 1. Germline CDR1 and CDR2: SQVTM and ANQGSEA. CDR3: CSVSSGSTDTQYF. CDR3 in DNA: TGCAGCGTTTCTAGCGGGAGCACAGATACGCAGTATTTT.

This clonotype was seen repeatedly, ten times or more. V gene TRBV12-3 or TRBV12-4 combines with J gene TRBJ2-7, with 8 bases matching TRBD2. V dropped 5 bases and J dropped 4; count of bases not matched to a gene: 16. The CDR3 has 17 amino acids. CDR3 sequence (DNA): TGTGCCAGCAGTCCCCCGGAACAGGCGGGAGGAAGGTACGAGCAGTACTTC. Translation: CASSPPEQAGGRYEQYF.

V and J are TRBV5-1 and TRBJ2-1; the match to TRBD2 covers 13 bases. The V segment lost 4 bases and the J segment 5 bases; nucleotides outside the gene matches: 6. The germline V gene encodes CDR1 SGHRS and CDR2 YFSETQ. The CDR3 length is 16 residues. CDR3 sequence reads: CASSATSGGAHNEQFF. CDR3 in DNA: TGCGCCAGCAGCGCTACTAGCGGGGGGGCCCACAATGAGCAGTTCTTC.

In its sample, this clonotype was seen a few times. The chain carries TRBV10-3 and TRBJ2-7; maybe TRBD2 (5 bases). Germline lookup yields CDR1 ENHRY and CDR2 SYGVKD. The germline V and J ends were trimmed by 3 bases and 4 bases, with 16 bases remaining between them. This CDR3 comprises 15 residues. The CDR3 sequence is CAISDDGEIVYEQYF. The CDR3 nucleotides are TGTGCCATCAGTGATGACGGGGAGATCGTTTACGAGCAGTACTTC.

This clonotype was seen many times. The V call is TRBV5-6, the J call TRBJ1-1; D gene uncertain. The CDR3 has 15 amino acids. CDR1 is SGHDT and CDR2 is YYEEEE in the germline V gene. Trimming stripped 1 base from V and 2 bases from J, with 12 bases between. CDR3 coding DNA: TGTGCCAGCAGCTTGCCCCCCGCGGTCAACACTGAAGCTTTCTTT. This encodes CASSLPPAVNTEAFF. The entire variable domain, with the rest obtained from reference TRBV5-6 and TRBJ1-1, is as follows: DAGVTQSPTHLIKTRGQQVTLRCSPKSGHDTVSWYQQALGQGPQFIFQYYEEEERQRGNFPDRFSGHQFPNYSSELNVNALLLGDSALYLCASSLPPAVNTEAFFGQGTRLTVV.

This clonotype was seen only a few times. The J gene is TRBJ2-7, the V gene TRBV20-1; 11 bases align to TRBD2. V lost 3 bases, J lost 6 bases, and 7 bases stayed unmatched. This CDR3 is 14 amino acids long. The germline V gene has CDR1 DFQATT and CDR2 SNEGSKA (reference sequence). CDR3 in amino acids: CSASLAGGHGEQYF. DNA for the CDR3: TGCAGTGCTAGCCTAGCGGGGGGCCACGGCGAGCAGTACTTC.

This clonotype occurred many times. V gene TRBV12-3 or TRBV12-4 combines with J gene TRBJ2-5; D remains ambiguous. The CDR3 spans 13 residues. Trimming took 0 bases from V and 2 from J, leaving 4 bases between them. CDR3 nucleotides: TGTGCCAGCAGTTTAGCCAGACAAGAGACCCAGTACTTC. It translates to CASSLARQETQYF.

This rearrangement joins TRBV20-1 to TRBJ2-3, with D maybe TRBD2 (6 bases). The CDR3 runs 15 residues. V was shortened by 0 bases and J by 5 bases, with 15 bases between the two germline ends. Per germline, CDR1 DFQATT and CDR2 SNEGSKA (reference sequence). CDR3 region: CSARDLRGSEDTQYF. CDR3 bases: TGCAGTGCTAGAGATCTACGGGGGTCCGAAGATACGCAGTATTTT.

The chain links TRBV29-1 to TRBJ2-3; 9 bases map to TRBD1. This CDR3 is built from 16 residues. Germline loops: CDR1 SQVTM, CDR2 ANQGSEA. With V trimmed by 6 bases and J by 0 bases, 10 bases remained unmatched. CDR3 DNA: TGCAGCGTGGCCGGGACAGGGCGATCTAGCACAGATACGCAGTATTTT. Translation gives CSVAGTGRSSTDTQYF.

This clonotype was recorded a few times. The chain employs TRBV15 and TRBJ2-1; possibly TRBD1 or TRBD2 for D (6 bases each). The CDR3 loop spans 15 amino acids. Trimming removed 5 bases from V and 9 bases from J, with 20 bases in between. Germline CDR1 and CDR2: LNHNV and YYDKDF (reference sequence). CDR3 in amino acids: CATSADVRGVGEQFF. In nucleotides, the CDR3 is TGTGCCACCAGCGCCGACGTGAGGGGGGTGGGTGAGCAGTTCTTC.

This clonotype has a handful of counts. The rearrangement uses TRBV6-5 and TRBJ2-3, with D uncertain. The CDR3 sequence is 15 residues long. Germline lookup yields CDR1 MNHEY and CDR2 SVGAGI. V lost 3 bases to trimming and J lost 2 bases, with 12 bases between them. CDR3 DNA sequence: TGTGCCAGCAGTTATGCCTCTCCGCACACAGATACGCAGTATTTT. Encoded protein: CASSYASPHTDTQYF.

This clonotype came up a few times. V usage is TRBV5-6 and J usage is TRBJ2-3, with 9 bases lining up with TRBD2. The CDR3 runs to 17 residues. V gave up 0 bases and J gave up 0 bases; unmatched junction bases: 5. Per the germline V gene, CDR1 is SGHDT and CDR2 is YYEEEE. The CDR3 DNA follows: TGTGCCAGCAGCTTGGTAGGCGGGAGGGCAAGCACAGATACGCAGTATTTT. Residues: CASSLVGGRASTDTQYF.

The V gene is TRBV5-6, the J gene TRBJ2-2; 7 bases align to TRBD1. The CDR3 covers 18 residues. Trimming took 7 bases from V and 4 from J; bases not matched to a gene: 19. CDR1 is SGHDT, CDR2 YYEEEE, per germline. The CDR3 sequence is CASGPGLSRRGSTGELFF. CDR3 in DNA: TGTGCCAGCGGCCCGGGGCTCAGCCGCAGGGGGAGCACCGGGGAGCTGTTTTTT.

The gene calls are TRBV20-1 and TRBJ2-7, with 14 bases that match TRBD2. V trimming: 6 bases; J trimming: 3 bases; junction bases outside the gene matches: 4. Germline V gene lookup returns CDR1 DFQATT and CDR2 SNEGSKA (reference sequence). CDR3 size: 14 residues. CDR3 sequence reads: CSAVGLAGVYEQYF. CDR3 nucleotide sequence: TGCAGTGCCGTGGGACTAGCGGGGGTCTACGAGCAGTACTTC.

This clonotype was seen ten or more times. V is TRBV5-1 and J is TRBJ1-2; D might be TRBD1 (6 bases). The CDR3 loop spans 12 amino acids. Germline V gene lookup returns CDR1 SGHRS and CDR2 YFSETQ. Trimming took off 4 bases at V and 3 bases at J, with 7 bases between the two ends. Here the CDR3 reads CASSRTDYGYTF. In DNA, the CDR3 is TGCGCCAGCAGCCGGACAGACTATGGCTACACCTTC. Drawing the rest from reference TRBV5-1 and TRBJ1-2, the complete variable domain is KAGVTQTPRYLIKTRGQQVTLSCSPISGHRSVSWYQQTPGQGLQFLFEYFSETQRNKGNFPGRFSGRQFSNSRSEMNVSTLELGDSALYLCASSRTDYGYTFGSGTRLTVV.

This sequence joins TRBV12-3 or TRBV12-4 and TRBJ1-3; unclear D gene. The germline V and J ends were trimmed by 4 bases and 0 bases, with 4 bases remaining between them. This CDR3 spans 13 amino acids. The CDR3 here is CASSYSSGNTIYF. In DNA, the CDR3 is TGTGCCAGCAGTTATTCCTCTGGAAACACCATATATTTT.

This clonotype showed up many times. The chain uses TRBV21-1 and TRBJ1-4; TRBD1 is taken as the D call from the table, unchecked against the DNA. TRBV21-1 corresponds to a pseudogene. CDR3 length equals 14 residues. The CDR3 DNA follows: TGTGCCAGCAGCAAGAGGGGGCGTAAAGAAAAACTGTTTTTT. Its translation is CASSKRGRKEKLFF.

The V and J genes are TRBV6-1 and TRBJ2-7, with 7 bases matching TRBD1. Per the germline V gene, CDR1 is MNHNS and CDR2 is SASEGT. The CDR3 loop spans 15 amino acids. The V segment lost 4 bases and the J segment 1 base; nucleotides outside the gene matches: 7. The CDR3 nucleotides are TGTGCCAGCAGTGGGGCGAGGGGGCCATCCTACGAGCAGTACTTC. Its translation is CASSGARGPSYEQYF.

This chain links TRBV10-3 with TRBJ2-2; a possible D gene is TRBD2 (6 bases). The CDR3 has 17 amino acids. Germline V gives CDR1 ENHRY, CDR2 SYGVKD. V shed 0 bases and J shed 3 bases, with 14 bases lying between them. The CDR3 here is CAISESRTNPDTGELFF. CDR3 bases: TGTGCCATCAGTGAGTCACGGACTAATCCTGACACCGGGGAGCTGTTTTTT.

V usage is TRBV20-1 and J usage is TRBJ1-1, with no clear D. Deletions cut 3 bases from V and 12 bases from J, with 20 bases between. The CDR3 is made up of 13 amino acids. The V gene's germline CDR1 is DFQATT and CDR2 SNEGSKA (reference sequence). The CDR3 DNA reads TGCAGTGCTAGGCCCTTAAGGGAAGGAGCACCTTTCTTT. Protein: CSARPLREGAPFF.

This clonotype was seen at least ten times. V is TRBV12-3 or TRBV12-4 and J is TRBJ2-1; 7 positions agree with TRBD1. The CDR3 covers 15 residues. Trimming cost V 1 base and J 4 bases; bases outside gene matches: 4. CDR3 bases: TGTGCCAGCAGTTTAGGAGGGGGCCGGTACAATGAGCAGTTCTTC. Its protein product is CASSLGGGRYNEQFF.